This T cell receptor (beta chain) stems from a study of blood T cell repertoires in COVID-19. Study-wide background: Acute and convalescent COVID-19 specimens originated in the United States, Italy and Spain. Sample material is recorded as cDNA or gDNA derived from T cells, B-cell-depleted T cells, or PBMCs.

How the authors handled the data: How many nucleated cells were present was estimated from reference gene primer amplification. Profiling relied on immunoSEQ multiplex PCR, and the TCRdb table lists in-frame clones only, not all of them. V and J calls and clone size are as listed in that table; D and trimming were resolved from the DNA. The table has a few hundred thousand clones, about 80% seen once. This CDR3 is 15 amino acids long. With V trimmed by 3 bases and J by 1 base, 7 bases remained unmatched. Germline CDR1 is SGHNT and CDR2 is YYREEE (reference sequence). The sequence was obtained from a man older than 75 with acute or convalescent COVID-19. V gene TRBV5-4 combines with J gene TRBJ2-7; 7 nucleotides align to TRBD2. The specimen sequenced was peripheral blood. The CDR3 DNA reads as TGTGCCAGCAGCTCCACCGGGACTACGTCCTACGAGCAGTACTTC. Amino acid sequence: CASSSTGTTSYEQYF. Together with reference TRBV5-4 and TRBJ2-7, the CDR3 gives the full variable domain: ETGVTQSPTHLIKTRGQQVTLRCSSQSGHNTVSWYQQALGQGPQFIFQYYREEENGRGNFPPRFSGLQFPNYSSELNVNALELDDSALYLCASSSTGTTSYEQYFGPGTRLTVT.